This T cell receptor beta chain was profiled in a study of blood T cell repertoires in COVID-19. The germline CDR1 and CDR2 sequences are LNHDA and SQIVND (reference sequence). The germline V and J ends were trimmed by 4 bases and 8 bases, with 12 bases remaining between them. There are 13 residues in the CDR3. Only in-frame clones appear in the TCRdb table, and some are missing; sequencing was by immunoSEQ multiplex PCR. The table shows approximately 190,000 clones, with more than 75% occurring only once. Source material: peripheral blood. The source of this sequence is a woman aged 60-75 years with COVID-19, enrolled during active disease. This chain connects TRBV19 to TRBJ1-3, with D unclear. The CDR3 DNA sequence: TGTGCCAGTAGTACCGGAGCGATGGACACCATATATTTT. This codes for CASSTGAMDTIYF.